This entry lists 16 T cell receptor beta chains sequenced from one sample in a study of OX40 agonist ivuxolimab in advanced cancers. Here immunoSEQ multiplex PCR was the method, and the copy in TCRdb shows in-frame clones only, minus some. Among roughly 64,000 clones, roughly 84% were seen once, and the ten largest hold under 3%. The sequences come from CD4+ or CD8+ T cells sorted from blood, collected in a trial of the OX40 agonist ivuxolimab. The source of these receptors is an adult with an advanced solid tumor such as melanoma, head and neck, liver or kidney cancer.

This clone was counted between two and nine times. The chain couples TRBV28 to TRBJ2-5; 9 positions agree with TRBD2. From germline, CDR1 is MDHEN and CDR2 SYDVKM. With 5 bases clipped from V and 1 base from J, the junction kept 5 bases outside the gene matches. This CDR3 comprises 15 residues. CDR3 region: CASSGLAGFQETQYF. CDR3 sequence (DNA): TGTGCCAGCAGTGGGCTAGCGGGGTTCCAAGAGACCCAGTACTTC.

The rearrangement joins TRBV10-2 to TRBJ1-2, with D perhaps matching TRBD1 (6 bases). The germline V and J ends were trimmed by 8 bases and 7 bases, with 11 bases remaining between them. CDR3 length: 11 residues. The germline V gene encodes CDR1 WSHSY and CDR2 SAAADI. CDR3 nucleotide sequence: TGCGCCAGCGGACAGCGAGGTGGCTACACCTTC. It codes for CASGQRGGYTF.

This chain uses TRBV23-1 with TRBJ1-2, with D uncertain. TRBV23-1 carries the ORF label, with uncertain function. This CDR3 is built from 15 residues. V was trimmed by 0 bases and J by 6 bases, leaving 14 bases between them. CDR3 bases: TGCGCCAGCAGTCAATCTCCCGACAACAATAATGGCTACACCTTC. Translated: CASSQSPDNNNGYTF.

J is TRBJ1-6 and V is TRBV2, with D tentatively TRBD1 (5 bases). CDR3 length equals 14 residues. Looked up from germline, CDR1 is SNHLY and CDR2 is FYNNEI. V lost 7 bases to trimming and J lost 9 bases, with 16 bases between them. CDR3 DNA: TGTGCCAGCAAGGAGAGCAGGGTAGTTTCACCCCTCCACTTT. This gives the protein CASKESRVVSPLHF. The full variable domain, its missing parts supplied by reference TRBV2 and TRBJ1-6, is EPEVTQTPSHQVTQMGQEVILRCVPISNHLYFYWYRQILGQKVEFLVSFYNNEISEKSEIFDDQFSVERPDGSNFTLKIRSTKLEDSAMYFCASKESRVVSPLHFGNGTRLTVT.

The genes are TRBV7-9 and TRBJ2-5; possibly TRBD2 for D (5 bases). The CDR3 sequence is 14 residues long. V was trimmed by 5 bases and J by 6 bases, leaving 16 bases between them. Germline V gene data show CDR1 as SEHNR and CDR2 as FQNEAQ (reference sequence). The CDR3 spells CASSPPNGMKTQYF. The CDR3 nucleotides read TGTGCCAGCAGCCCGCCGAACGGGATGAAGACCCAGTACTTC. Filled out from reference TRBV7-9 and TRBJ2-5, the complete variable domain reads DTGVSQNPRHKITKRGQNVTFRCDPISEHNRLYWYRQTLGQGPEFLTYFQNEAQLEKSRLLSDRFSAERPKGSFSTLEIQRTEQGDSAMYLCASSPPNGMKTQYFGPGTRLLVL.

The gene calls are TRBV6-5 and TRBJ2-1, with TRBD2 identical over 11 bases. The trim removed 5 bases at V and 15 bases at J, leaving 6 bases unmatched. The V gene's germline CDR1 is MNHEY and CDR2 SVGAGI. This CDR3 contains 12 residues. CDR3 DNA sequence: TGTGCCAGCAGTCCACTAGCGGGAGTGTTGTTCTTC. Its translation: CASSPLAGVLFF.

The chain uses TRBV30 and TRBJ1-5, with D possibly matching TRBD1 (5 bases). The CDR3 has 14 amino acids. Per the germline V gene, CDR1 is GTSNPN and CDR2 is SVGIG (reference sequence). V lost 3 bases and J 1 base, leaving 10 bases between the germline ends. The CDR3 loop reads CAWSTGGSNQPQHF. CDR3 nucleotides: TGTGCCTGGAGCACAGGAGGGAGCAATCAGCCCCAGCATTTT.

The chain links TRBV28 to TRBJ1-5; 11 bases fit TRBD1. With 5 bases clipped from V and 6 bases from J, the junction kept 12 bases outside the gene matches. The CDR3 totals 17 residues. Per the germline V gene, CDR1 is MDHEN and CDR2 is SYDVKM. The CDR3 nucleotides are TGTGCCAGCAGTCTGGACAGGGGGCCCCCGGTGGGTCAGCCCCAGCATTTT. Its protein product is CASSLDRGPPVGQPQHF. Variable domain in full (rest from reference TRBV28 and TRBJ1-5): DVKVTQSSRYLVKRTGEKVFLECVQDMDHENMFWYRQDPGLGLRLIYFSYDVKMKEKGDIPEGYSVSREKKERFSLILESASTNQTSMYLCASSLDRGPPVGQPQHFGDGTRLSIL.

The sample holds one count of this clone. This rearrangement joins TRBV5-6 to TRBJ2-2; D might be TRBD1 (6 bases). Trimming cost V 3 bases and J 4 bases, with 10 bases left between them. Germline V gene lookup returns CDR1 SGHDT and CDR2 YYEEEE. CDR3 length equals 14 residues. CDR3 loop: CASSYTGSTGELFF. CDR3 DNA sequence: TGTGCCAGCAGCTACACAGGGAGCACCGGGGAGCTGTTTTTT.

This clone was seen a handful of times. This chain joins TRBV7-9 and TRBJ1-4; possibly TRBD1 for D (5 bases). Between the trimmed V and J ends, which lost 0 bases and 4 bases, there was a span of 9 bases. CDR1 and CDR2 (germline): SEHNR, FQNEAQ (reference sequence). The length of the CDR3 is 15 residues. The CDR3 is CASSLAGTSNEKLFF. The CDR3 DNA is TGTGCCAGCAGCTTAGCGGGGACCAGTAATGAAAAACTGTTTTTT.

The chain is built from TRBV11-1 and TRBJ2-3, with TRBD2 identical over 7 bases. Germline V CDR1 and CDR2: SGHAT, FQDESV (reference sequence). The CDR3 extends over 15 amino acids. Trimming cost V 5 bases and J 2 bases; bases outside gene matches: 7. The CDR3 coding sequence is TGTGCCAGCAGCCGACAAGCGGGGAACACAGATACGCAGTATTTT. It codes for CASSRQAGNTDTQYF.

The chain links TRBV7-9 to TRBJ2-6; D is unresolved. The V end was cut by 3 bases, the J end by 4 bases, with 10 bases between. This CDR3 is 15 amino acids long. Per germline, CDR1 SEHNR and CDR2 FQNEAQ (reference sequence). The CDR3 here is CASSLNPWGANVLTF. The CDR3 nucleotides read TGTGCCAGCAGCTTGAATCCTTGGGGGGCCAACGTCCTGACTTTC.

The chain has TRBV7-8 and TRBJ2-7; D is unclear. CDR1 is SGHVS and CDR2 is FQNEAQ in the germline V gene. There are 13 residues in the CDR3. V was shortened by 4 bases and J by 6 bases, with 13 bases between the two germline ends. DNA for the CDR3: TGTGCCAGCAGCTCGATCTTGGGTGGCGAGCAGTACTTC. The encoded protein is CASSSILGGEQYF.

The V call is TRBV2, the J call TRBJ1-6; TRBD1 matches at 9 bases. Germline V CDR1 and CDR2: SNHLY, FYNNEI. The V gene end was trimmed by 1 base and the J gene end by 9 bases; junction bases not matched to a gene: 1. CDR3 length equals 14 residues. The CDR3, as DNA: TGTGCCAGCAGTGAAGGGACAGGGGTTTCACCCCTCCACTTT. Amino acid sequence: CASSEGTGVSPLHF.

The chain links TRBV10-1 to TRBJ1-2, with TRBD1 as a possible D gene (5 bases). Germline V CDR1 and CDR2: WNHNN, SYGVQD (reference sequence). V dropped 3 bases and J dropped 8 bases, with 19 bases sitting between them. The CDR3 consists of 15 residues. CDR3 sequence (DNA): TGCGCCAGCAGTGAAGGCTTGAAGGGGCCGGGAGGCTACACCTTC. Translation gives CASSEGLKGPGGYTF.

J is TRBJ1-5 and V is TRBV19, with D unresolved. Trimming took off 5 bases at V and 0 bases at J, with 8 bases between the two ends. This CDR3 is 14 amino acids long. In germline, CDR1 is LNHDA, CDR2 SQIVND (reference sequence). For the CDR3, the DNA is TGTGCCAGTAGTGACCGCAATAGCAATCAGCCCCAGCATTTT. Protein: CASSDRNSNQPQHF. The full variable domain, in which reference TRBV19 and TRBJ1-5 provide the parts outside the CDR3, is DGGITQSPKYLFRKEGQNVTLSCEQNLNHDAMYWYRQDPGQGLRLIYYSQIVNDFQKGDIAEGYSVSREKKESFPLTVTSAQKNPTAFYLCASSDRNSNQPQHFGDGTRLSIL.